Listed below are T cell receptor beta chains from one sample, sequenced in a study of CD8 T cells in Susac syndrome. TCRdb recomputed calls from the immunoSEQ multiplex PCR reads with MiXCR, one row per CDR3 protein. Among 250,000 or so distinct CDR3 sequences, roughly 93% were seen once, and the ten largest hold around 0.072%. Sequencing was carried out using CD4+ T cells from PBMCs. These receptors were obtained from a human donor with multiple sclerosis. Each CDR3 is given with its conserved first and last residue. The D gene is left open where the match is weak. Where a row states a size, it is once, few, many or the class of an expanded clone; other rows omit it.

V gene: TRBV7-9; clone size: .; J gene: TRBJ2-5; D gene: TRBD1; CDR3 protein: CASSRQTGTGETQYF; CDR3 DNA: TGTGCCAGCAGCCGCCAGACAGGGACGGGGGAGACCCAGTACTTC
V gene: TRBV24-1; clone size: .; J gene: TRBJ2-5; D gene: .; CDR3 protein: CATSDWSSETQYF; CDR3 DNA: TGTGCCACCAGTGATTGGTCCTCCGAGACCCAGTACTTC
V gene: TRBV5-4; clone size: .; J gene: TRBJ2-3; D gene: .; CDR3 protein: CASKGSTDTQYF; CDR3 DNA: TGTGCCAGCAAGGGGAGCACAGATACGCAGTATTTT
V gene: TRBV6-6; clone size: .; J gene: TRBJ1-1; D gene: .; CDR3 protein: CASREMGYGPEAFF; CDR3 DNA: TGTGCCAGCAGGGAAATGGGTTATGGACCTGAAGCTTTCTTT
V gene: TRBV5-4; clone size: once; J gene: TRBJ2-5; D gene: TRBD2; CDR3 protein: CASSSSGTTRETQYF; CDR3 DNA: TGTGCCAGCAGCTCTTCCGGGACTACCCGGGAGACCCAGTACTTC
V gene: TRBV20-1; clone size: .; J gene: TRBJ1-6; D gene: .; CDR3 protein: CSASGGNSPLHF; CDR3 DNA: TGCAGTGCTAGTGGAGGAAATTCACCCCTCCACTTT
V gene: TRBV6-2/TRBV6-3; clone size: .; J gene: TRBJ1-2; D gene: .; CDR3 protein: CASSYKGHDGYTF; CDR3 DNA: TGTGCCAGCAGTTACAAGGGGCACGATGGCTACACCTTC
V gene: TRBV5-6; clone size: .; J gene: TRBJ1-1; D gene: TRBD1; CDR3 protein: CASSLWGQMNTEAFF; CDR3 DNA: TGTGCCAGCAGCTTATGGGGACAGATGAACACTGAAGCTTTCTTT
V gene: TRBV19; clone size: .; J gene: TRBJ2-1; D gene: .; CDR3 protein: CASRGGPQNRNYNEQFF; CDR3 DNA: TGTGCCAGTCGGGGCGGGCCTCAAAACCGAAACTACAATGAGCAGTTCTTC
V gene: TRBV19; clone size: .; J gene: TRBJ2-2; D gene: .; CDR3 protein: CASSIRRDTGELFF; CDR3 DNA: TGTGCCAGTAGTATCCGCAGAGACACCGGGGAGCTGTTTTTT
V gene: TRBV29-1; clone size: .; J gene: TRBJ1-4; D gene: .; CDR3 protein: CSVEFQGESEKLFF; CDR3 DNA: TGCAGCGTTGAATTCCAGGGAGAGAGTGAAAAACTGTTTTTT
V gene: TRBV30; clone size: .; J gene: TRBJ1-5; D gene: .; CDR3 protein: CGAGTQNQPQHF; CDR3 DNA: TGTGGGGCCGGGACCCAAAATCAGCCCCAGCATTTT
V gene: TRBV7-2; clone size: .; J gene: TRBJ2-5; D gene: .; CDR3 protein: CASSLAMQGQETQYF; CDR3 DNA: TGTGCCAGCAGCTTAGCGATGCAGGGGCAAGAGACCCAGTACTTC
V gene: TRBV12-3/TRBV12-4; clone size: .; J gene: TRBJ1-1; D gene: .; CDR3 protein: CASSKPRGRTEAFF; CDR3 DNA: TGTGCCAGCAGTAAACCCCGAGGTCGCACTGAAGCTTTCTTT
V gene: TRBV5-1; clone size: .; J gene: TRBJ2-2; D gene: TRBD1; CDR3 protein: CASSFGTGGQGGELFF; CDR3 DNA: TGCGCCAGCAGCTTCGGGACAGGAGGTCAGGGCGGGGAGCTGTTTTTT
V gene: TRBV7-6; clone size: once; J gene: TRBJ1-4; D gene: .; CDR3 protein: CASSSTTRSNEKLFF; CDR3 DNA: TGTGCCAGCAGCTCGACCACACGGAGTAATGAAAAACTGTTTTTT
V gene: TRBV7-7; clone size: once; J gene: TRBJ2-1; D gene: TRBD2; CDR3 protein: CASSSAGGEYNEQFF; CDR3 DNA: TGTGCTAGCAGCTCAGCGGGAGGGGAATACAATGAGCAGTTCTTC
V gene: TRBV7-2; clone size: once; J gene: TRBJ2-3; D gene: TRBD2; CDR3 protein: CASSLDAGGRDTQYF; CDR3 DNA: TGTGCCAGCAGCTTGGACGCGGGAGGGCGAGATACGCAGTATTTT
V gene: TRBV6-1; clone size: .; J gene: TRBJ2-1; D gene: .; CDR3 protein: CAVQPGGYNEQFF; CDR3 DNA: TGTGCCGTACAGCCTGGGGGCTACAATGAGCAGTTCTTC
V gene: TRBV27; clone size: .; J gene: TRBJ1-6; D gene: TRBD1; CDR3 protein: CASSLLEPGGSSPLHF; CDR3 DNA: TGTGCCAGCAGTTTACTCGAGCCAGGGGGTAGTTCACCCCTCCACTTT
V gene: TRBV6-1; clone size: .; J gene: TRBJ1-1; D gene: TRBD1; CDR3 protein: CASSEDPTGLEAFF; CDR3 DNA: TGTGCCAGCAGTGAAGACCCGACAGGGTTAGAAGCTTTCTTT
V gene: TRBV5-1; clone size: .; J gene: TRBJ2-4; D gene: .; CDR3 protein: CASSPRTAENIQYF; CDR3 DNA: TGCGCCAGCAGCCCAAGGACCGCGGAAAACATTCAGTACTTC
V gene: TRBV20-1; clone size: .; J gene: TRBJ2-1; D gene: TRBD2; CDR3 protein: CSAPRGTSGKYEQFF; CDR3 DNA: TGCAGTGCGCCTCGCGGGACTAGCGGGAAGTATGAGCAGTTCTTC
V gene: TRBV29-1; clone size: .; J gene: TRBJ2-1; D gene: TRBD1; CDR3 protein: CSVPRSGTGVGEQFF; CDR3 DNA: TGCAGCGTTCCCAGATCCGGGACAGGGGTCGGTGAGCAGTTCTTC
V gene: TRBV1; clone size: .; J gene: TRBJ2-2; D gene: .; CDR3 protein: CTSSQEPRNTGELFF; CDR3 DNA: TGCACCAGCAGCCAAGAACCCAGGAACACCGGGGAGCTGTTTTTT
V gene: TRBV7-2; clone size: .; J gene: TRBJ1-4; D gene: .; CDR3 protein: CASSLRHYQGKLFF; CDR3 DNA: TGTGCCAGCAGCTTAAGGCATTACCAGGGGAAACTGTTTTTT